A single sample gave rise to the 8 T cell receptor beta chains below, sequenced in a study of T cell changes during pregnancy in multiple sclerosis. The assay was immunoSEQ multiplex PCR, and TCRdb's table has in-frame clones only and misses some. The sample lists some 80,000 clones; 92% were seen once. The sample consisted of peripheral blood, taken before pregnancy. These receptors all stem from a female donor with multiple sclerosis, enrolled in a pregnancy study.

The CDR3 DNA sequence: TGCAGCGTTGAAGGGACTAGCGAACGGTACAATGAGCAGTTCTTC. Amino acid sequence: CSVEGTSERYNEQFF. The chain joins TRBV29-1 to TRBJ2-1, with 9 bases aligning to TRBD2. This CDR3 has 15 residues. CDR1 and CDR2 from the germline V gene are SQVTM and ANQGSEA. Losses at the gene ends were 1 base for V and 4 bases for J; bases not matched to a gene: 5.

The V gene is TRBV11-3, the J gene TRBJ2-1, with 8 bases identical to TRBD1. The V segment lost 6 bases and the J segment 7 bases; nucleotides outside the gene matches: 2. This CDR3 is 12 amino acids long. Germline V gene data show CDR1 as SGHNT and CDR2 as YENEEA. CDR3 in amino acids: CASSRQGNEQFF. As DNA, the CDR3 is TGTGCCAGCAGTAGACAGGGGAATGAGCAGTTCTTC.

The chain joins TRBV5-1 to TRBJ1-1, with a tentative D call TRBD1 (6 bases). From germline, CDR1 is SGHRS and CDR2 YFSETQ. The V end was cut by 4 bases, the J end by 0 bases, with 16 bases between. This CDR3 comprises 16 residues. The CDR3 region is CASSPHRERMNTEAFF. As DNA, the CDR3 is TGCGCCAGCAGCCCCCACAGGGAACGTATGAACACTGAAGCTTTCTTT.

This chain links TRBV11-2 with TRBJ2-7; D perhaps matches TRBD2 (5 bases). This CDR3 comprises 18 residues. Germline V gene lookup returns CDR1 SGHAT and CDR2 FQNNGV. Between the trimmed V and J ends, which lost 3 bases and 0 bases, there was a span of 21 bases. CDR3 residues: CASSLVNRRRGSSYEQYF. CDR3 sequence (DNA): TGTGCCAGCAGCTTGGTCAACCGTAGACGGGGTAGCTCCTACGAGCAGTACTTC.

The chain recombines TRBV18 with TRBJ1-3; 10 nucleotides line up with TRBD1. The CDR3 contains 16 residues. Germline loops: CDR1 KGHSH, CDR2 LQKENI. V trimming: 2 bases; J trimming: 0 bases; junction bases outside the gene matches: 1. The CDR3 spells CASSPGTGASGNTIYF. The CDR3 DNA sequence: TGTGCCAGCTCACCAGGGACAGGGGCCTCTGGAAACACCATATATTTT.

V gene TRBV19 combines with J gene TRBJ1-2; perhaps TRBD1 as D (6 bases). Trimming took 1 base from V and 5 from J, leaving 11 bases between them. There are 14 residues in the CDR3. Germline V gene data show CDR1 as LNHDA and CDR2 as SQIVND (reference sequence). The CDR3 DNA reads as TGTGCCAGTAGTATAGGGGGGCGCGTGTATGGCTACACCTTC. Translation: CASSIGGRVYGYTF.

A note on this clone: Other nucleotide sequences in the sample specify the same CDR3. The V gene is TRBV4-3, the J gene TRBJ2-7, with D unresolved. Germline V lookup: CDR1 LGHNA, CDR2 YSLEER. V lost 0 bases to trimming and J lost 0 bases, with 9 bases between them. The CDR3 is 15 amino acids. The CDR3 protein is CASSQDLSVSYEQYF. CDR3 bases: TGCGCCAGCAGCCAAGATCTTTCAGTCTCCTACGAGCAGTACTTC.

The V call is TRBV29-1, the J call TRBJ2-1; no firm D call. V gave up 4 bases and J gave up 5 bases, with 9 bases separating them. This CDR3 has 12 residues. The germline V gene encodes CDR1 SQVTM and CDR2 ANQGSEA. The CDR3 spells CSVGGRNNEQFF. The CDR3 DNA is TGCAGCGTTGGTGGGCGAAACAATGAGCAGTTCTTC.